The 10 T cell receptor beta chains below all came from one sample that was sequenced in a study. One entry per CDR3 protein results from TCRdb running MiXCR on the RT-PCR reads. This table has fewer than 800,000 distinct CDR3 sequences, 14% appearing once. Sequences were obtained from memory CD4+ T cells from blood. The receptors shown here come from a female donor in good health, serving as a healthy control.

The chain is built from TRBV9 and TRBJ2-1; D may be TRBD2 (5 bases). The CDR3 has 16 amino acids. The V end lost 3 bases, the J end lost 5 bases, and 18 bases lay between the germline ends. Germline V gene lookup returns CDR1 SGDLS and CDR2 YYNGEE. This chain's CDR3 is CASSASQPGIHNEQFF. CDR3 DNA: TGTGCCAGCAGCGCCAGCCAGCCCGGGATCCACAATGAGCAGTTCTTC.

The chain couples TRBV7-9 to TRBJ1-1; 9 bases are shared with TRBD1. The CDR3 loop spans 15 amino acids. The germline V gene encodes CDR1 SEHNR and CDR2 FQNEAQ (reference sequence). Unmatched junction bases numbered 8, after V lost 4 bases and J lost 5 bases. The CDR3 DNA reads TGTGCCAGCAGCTCTTTCGGGACAGGGAGTACTGAAGCTTTCTTT. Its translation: CASSSFGTGSTEAFF.

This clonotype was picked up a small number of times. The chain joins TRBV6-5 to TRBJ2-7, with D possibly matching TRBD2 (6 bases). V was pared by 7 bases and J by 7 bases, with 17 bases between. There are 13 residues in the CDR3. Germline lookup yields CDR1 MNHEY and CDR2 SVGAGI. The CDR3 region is CASTIGGSGEQYF. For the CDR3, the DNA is TGTGCCAGCACCATCGGGGGATCCGGGGAGCAGTACTTC.

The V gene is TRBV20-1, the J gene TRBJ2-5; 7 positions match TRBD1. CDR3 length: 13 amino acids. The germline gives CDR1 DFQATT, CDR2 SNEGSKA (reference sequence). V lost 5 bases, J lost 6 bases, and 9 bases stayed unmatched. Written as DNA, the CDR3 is TGCAGTGCTCTGGGACAGTCACGGAAGACCCAGTACTTC. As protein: CSALGQSRKTQYF.

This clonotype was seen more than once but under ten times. CDR3: CASSQDWAASGDTDTQYF. As DNA, the CDR3 is TGTGCCAGCAGCCAAGATTGGGCGGCTAGCGGAGACACAGATACGCAGTATTTT. The chain joins TRBV4-2 to TRBJ2-3; TRBD2 agrees at 7 bases. CDR3 length: 18 amino acids. Trimming at V came to 0 bases and at J to 2 bases, leaving 11 bases not matched to a gene. CDR1 and CDR2 from the germline V gene are LGHNA and YNFKEQ.

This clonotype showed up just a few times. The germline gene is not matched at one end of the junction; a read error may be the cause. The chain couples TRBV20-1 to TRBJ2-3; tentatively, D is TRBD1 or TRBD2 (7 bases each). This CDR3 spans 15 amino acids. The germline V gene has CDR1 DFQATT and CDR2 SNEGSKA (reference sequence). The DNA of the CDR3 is TGCAGTGCTGCCCCAGGGGGGGGAAGTGCAGATACGCACTATTTT. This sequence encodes CSAAPGGGSADTHYF.

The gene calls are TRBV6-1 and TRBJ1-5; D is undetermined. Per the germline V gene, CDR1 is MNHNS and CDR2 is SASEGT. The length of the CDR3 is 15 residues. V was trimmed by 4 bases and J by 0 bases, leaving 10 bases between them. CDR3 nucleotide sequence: TGTGCCAGCAGTGCCAATGGCGTTAGCAATCAGCCCCAGCATTTT. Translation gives CASSANGVSNQPQHF.

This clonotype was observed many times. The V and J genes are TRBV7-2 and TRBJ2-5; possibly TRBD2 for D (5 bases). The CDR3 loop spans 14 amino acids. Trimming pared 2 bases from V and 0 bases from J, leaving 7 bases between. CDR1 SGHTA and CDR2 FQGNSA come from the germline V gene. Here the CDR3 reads CASSLFGNQETQYF. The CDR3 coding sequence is TGTGCCAGCAGCTTATTCGGGAACCAAGAGACCCAGTACTTC. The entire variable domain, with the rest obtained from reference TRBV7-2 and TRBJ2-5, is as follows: GAGVSQSPSNKVTEKGKDVELRCDPISGHTALYWYRQSLGQGLEFLIYFQGNSAPDKSGLPSDRFSAERTGGSVSTLTIQRTQQEDSAVYLCASSLFGNQETQYFGPGTRLLVL.

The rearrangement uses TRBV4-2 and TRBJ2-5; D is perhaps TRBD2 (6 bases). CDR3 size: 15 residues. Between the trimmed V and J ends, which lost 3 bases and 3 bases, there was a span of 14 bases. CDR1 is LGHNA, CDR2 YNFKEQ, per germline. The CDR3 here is CASSQGTGVEETQYF. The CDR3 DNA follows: TGTGCCAGCAGCCAGGGGACGGGGGTGGAAGAGACCCAGTACTTC.

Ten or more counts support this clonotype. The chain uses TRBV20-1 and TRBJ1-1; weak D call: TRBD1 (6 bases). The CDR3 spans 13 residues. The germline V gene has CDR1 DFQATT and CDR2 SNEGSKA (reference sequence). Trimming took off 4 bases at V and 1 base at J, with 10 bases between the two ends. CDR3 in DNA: TGCAGTGCTATCCAGGACAGGAACACTGAAGCTTTCTTT. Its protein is CSAIQDRNTEAFF.